This T cell receptor (beta chain) was sequenced during a study of T cell responses to AZD1222 COVID-19 vaccine. Study-level information: Analyses pooled second doses at about 4 or about 12 weeks. Study-wide findings and caveats: Nearly half of the spike-specific TCRs reportedly recognize variant regions that carry no mutations. Scientists sampled the repertoires only once the peak T cell response had passed. Donors in the cohort were predominantly white British and more often female, and clonal diversity was possibly underestimated.

Comment on this clone: The antigen is not known.

This CDR3 is 14 amino acids long. The germline gives CDR1 MNHEY, CDR2 SVGAGI. Germline trimming cut 4 bases from V and 8 bases from J; bases unmatched to any gene: 9. The method was immunoSEQ multiplex PCR; TCRdb's version includes in-frame clones alone and lacks a portion of them. The sample includes 150,000 to 200,000 clones, around 92% seen only once; the top ten take more than 9%. The specimen comprised peripheral blood, sampled on day 0 of AZD1222 vaccination. The genes are TRBV6-5 and TRBJ1-2; 8 bases align to TRBD1. The sequence derives from an adult in good health. CDR3 in amino acids: CASSWAQGAEGYTF. The CDR3 DNA is TGTGCCAGCAGTTGGGCCCAGGGGGCTGAAGGCTACACCTTC.